Included here is one T cell receptor (beta chain) sequence, with context. Its antigen is as yet unknown. This CDR3 comprises 13 residues. V gave up 3 bases and J gave up 4 bases, with 10 bases separating them. Germline lookup yields CDR1 GTSNPN and CDR2 SVGIG (reference sequence). The sample belongs to a study of Tregs in tolerant kidney transplant recipients. Findings and limits, study-wide: Activated donor B cell expansion appeared to reveal the most relevant donor-specific TCRbeta repertoire.

Generated by immunoSEQ multiplex PCR, the TCRdb table keeps only in-frame clones and is missing some. This repertoire shows about 240,000 clones, about 80% found once; its top ten account for around 0.68%. Sequences were obtained from CD4+ T cells from blood. This rearrangement joins TRBV30 to TRBJ1-3; D possibly corresponds to TRBD1 (6 bases). The source of this sequence is a human donor in good health. The CDR3 nucleotides read TGTGCCTGGAGAGGGGGGCCAGGAAACACCATATATTTT. Translating it yields CAWRGGPGNTIYF.